These T cell receptor beta chains were read from a single sample in a study of T cell repertoires in cytomegalovirus infection. TCRdb itself ran the reads through MiXCR, one entry per CDR3 protein. The data contain approximately 1,000,000 distinct CDR3 sequences, roughly 30% of them singletons. These TCRs' antigens remain unknown. The sample in question was cultured CD8+ T cells from PBMCs, obtained from culture after CMV antigen stimulation. These receptors were obtained from a human donor in good health (CMV status not recorded). Some clones in this sample may be carry-over from other donors' samples. CDR3s include the opening cysteine and the closing phenylalanine or tryptophan. A D gene is named only where the DNA matches it firmly. Where a row states a size, it is once, few, many or the class of an expanded clone; other rows omit it.

>NA|15|TRBJ2-4|TRBV14|few
CASSQDWGHENIQYF
TGTGCCAGCAGCCAAGATTGGGGACACGAAAACATTCAGTACTTC
>NA|13|TRBJ2-2|TRBV7-8|few
CASSLEKAGELFF
TGTGCCAGCAGCCTCGAAAAGGCCGGGGAGCTGTTTTTT
>NA|17|TRBJ2-7|TRBV7-9|NA
CASSSTGSNFPSYEQYF
TGTGCCAGCAGTTCCACGGGTAGCAATTTCCCCTCCTACGAGCAGTACTTC
>NA|14|TRBJ1-6|TRBV7-8|NA
CANSFREGSSPLHF
TGTGCCAACAGCTTTCGGGAAGGGAGTTCACCCCTCCACTTT
>NA|13|TRBJ2-3|TRBV10-3|few
CAISESEWEAQYF
TGTGCCATCAGTGAGTCGGAGTGGGAGGCGCAGTATTTT
>NA|14|TRBJ1-1|TRBV7-4|NA
CASSLARQIPEAFF
TGTGCCAGCAGCTTAGCGCGGCAAATACCTGAAGCTTTCTTT
>NA|14|TRBJ2-2|TRBV7-9|few
CASSLVGAGGELFF
TGTGCCAGCAGCTTAGTCGGGGCCGGCGGGGAGCTGTTTTTT
>NA|15|TRBJ2-6|TRBV12-3/TRBV12-4|NA
CASSLNPSGANVLTF
TGTGCCAGCAGTTTGAATCCCTCTGGGGCCAACGTCCTGACTTTC
>TRBD2|14|TRBJ2-3|TRBV19|NA
CASSILAGGDTQYF
TGTGCCAGTAGTATCCTAGCGGGGGGAGATACGCAGTATTTT
>NA|16|TRBJ2-5|TRBV7-6|many
CASSFDGTGAQETQYF
TGTGCCAGCAGCTTTGATGGAACGGGGGCCCAAGAGACCCAGTACTTC
>TRBD2|16|TRBJ2-1|TRBV4-2|few
CASSPGLAGVYNEQFF
TGTGCCAGCAGCCCCGGACTAGCGGGAGTCTACAATGAGCAGTTCTTC
>NA|12|TRBJ1-2|TRBV7-9|many
CASSLGGRGYTF
TGTGCCAGCAGCTTAGGCGGGCGTGGCTACACCTTC
>NA|13|TRBJ1-4|TRBV7-2|few
CASSSHGVEKLFF
TGTGCCAGCAGCTCTCACGGGGTCGAAAAACTGTTTTTT
>NA|14|TRBJ1-5|TRBV28|NA
CASTLGNSNQPQHF
TGTGCCAGCACCCTGGGGAATAGCAATCAGCCCCAGCATTTT
>NA|14|TRBJ2-5|TRBV7-9|few
CASGPRGGEETQYF
TGTGCCAGCGGCCCGAGGGGGGGGGAAGAGACCCAGTACTTC
>TRBD1|16|TRBJ1-1|TRBV19|NA
CASSKNRDRGSGEAFF
TGTGCCAGTAGTAAAAACCGGGACAGGGGATCGGGTGAAGCTTTCTTT
>NA|11|TRBJ1-1|TRBV6-1|many
CASSYYTEAFF
TGTGCCAGCAGTTATTACACTGAAGCTTTCTTT
>TRBD2|17|TRBJ2-2|TRBV6-1|many
CASSEKRGDPRTGELFF
TGTGCCAGCAGTGAAAAGCGGGGGGATCCTAGAACCGGGGAGCTGTTTTTT
>NA|15|TRBJ1-1|TRBV7-8|NA
CASSLALGQNTEAFF
TGTGCCAGCAGCTTGGCTTTGGGACAGAACACTGAAGCTTTCTTT
>NA|15|TRBJ1-1|TRBV4-3|NA
CASSQEGDMNTEAFF
TGCGCCAGCAGCCAAGAAGGGGACATGAACACTGAAGCTTTCTTT
>TRBD1|16|TRBJ1-4|TRBV15|NA
CATSRGQGFVYEKLFF
TGTGCCACCAGCAGAGGACAGGGGTTCGTTTATGAAAAACTGTTTTTT
>NA|13|TRBJ1-2|TRBV20-1|NA
CSAREIENYGYTF
TGCAGTGCTAGGGAGATAGAGAACTATGGCTACACCTTC
>TRBD2|17|TRBJ2-2|TRBV12-3/TRBV12-4|few
CASSSFSGGARTGELFF
TGTGCCAGCAGTTCCTTTAGCGGGGGGGCTAGGACCGGGGAGCTGTTTTTT
>TRBD2|16|TRBJ2-5|TRBV12-3/TRBV12-4|few
CASSPSGTTEQETQYF
TGTGCCAGCAGTCCCAGCGGGACTACAGAACAAGAGACCCAGTACTTC
>NA|15|TRBJ2-2|TRBV7-6|NA
CASSPDALNTGELFF
TGTGCCAGCAGCCCCGACGCGCTGAACACCGGGGAGCTGTTTTTT
>NA|15|TRBJ2-5|TRBV7-6|many
CASSRLSGLQETQYF
TGTGCCAGCAGCCGTTTGTCGGGGCTCCAAGAGACCCAGTACTTC
>TRBD2|17|TRBJ2-2|TRBV7-8|NA
CASSSHPQRGVDGELFF
TGTGCCAGCAGCTCCCACCCCCAGCGGGGAGTAGACGGGGAGCTGTTTTTT
>NA|16|TRBJ1-6|TRBV5-6|NA
CASSSLAGTYNSPLHF
TGTGCCAGCAGCTCCCTCGCAGGTACCTATAATTCACCCCTCCACTTT
>TRBD1|16|TRBJ1-5|TRBV20-1|few
CSARDRGTASVQPQHF
TGCAGTGCTAGAGACCGGGGGACAGCCTCGGTTCAGCCCCAGCATTTT
>NA|14|TRBJ1-1|TRBV19|NA
CASSIDVEGAEAFF
TGTGCCAGTAGTATAGATGTAGAGGGGGCTGAAGCTTTCTTT
>NA|15|TRBJ1-2|TRBV7-9|NA
CASSFPGLRNGGYTF
TGTGCCAGCAGCTTCCCGGGACTACGCAATGGTGGCTACACCTTC
>NA|15|TRBJ2-3|TRBV6-5|NA
CASSPTAIRADTQYF
TGTGCCAGCAGTCCTACAGCAATCAGAGCAGATACGCAGTATTTT
>TRBD1|15|TRBJ2-1|TRBV6-2/TRBV6-3|few
CASRLDRDTYNEQFF
TGTGCCAGCAGACTGGACAGGGACACCTACAATGAGCAGTTCTTC
>NA|12|TRBJ1-1|TRBV2|few
CASIKVSTEAFF
TGTGCCAGCATTAAGGTGAGCACTGAAGCTTTCTTT
>NA|13|TRBJ1-6|TRBV12-3/TRBV12-4|few
CASSAQVNSPLHF
TGTGCCAGCAGCGCCCAAGTTAATTCACCCCTCCACTTT
>TRBD2|14|TRBJ2-1|TRBV7-6|NA
CASSSAGGHYEQFF
TGTGCCAGCAGCTCAGCGGGGGGGCATTATGAGCAGTTCTTC
>TRBD1|19|TRBJ1-4|TRBV7-2|many
CASSLTSGTGVGTNEKLFF
TGTGCCAGCAGCCTTACAAGCGGGACAGGGGTTGGAACTAATGAAAAACTGTTTTTT
>NA|14|TRBJ2-1|TRBV28|few
CASSGEGGHNEQFF
TGTGCCAGCAGTGGGGAGGGGGGGCACAATGAGCAGTTCTTC
>NA|14|TRBJ2-7|TRBV7-9|NA
CASSPPGPSLEQYF
TGTGCCAGCAGCCCACCAGGGCCATCTCTGGAGCAGTACTTC
>NA|14|TRBJ1-1|TRBV7-2|NA
CASEGRHKNTEAFF
TGTGCCAGCGAAGGGAGGCATAAGAACACTGAAGCTTTCTTT
>TRBD2|15|TRBJ2-4|TRBV9|NA
CASSGQAGAKNIQYF
TGTGCCAGCAGCGGACAAGCGGGGGCCAAAAACATTCAGTACTTC
>NA|21|TRBJ2-3|TRBV28|NA
CASSFPVPREGEGLSTDTQYF
TGTGCCAGCAGTTTCCCGGTTCCCAGGGAAGGTGAAGGGCTTAGCACAGATACGCAGTATTTT
>NA|12|TRBJ1-2|TRBV12-5|NA
CASGVDSYGYTF
TGTGCTAGTGGTGTGGACAGCTATGGCTACACCTTC
>TRBD1|18|TRBJ2-1|TRBV7-9|few
CASSFSGFRTGDYNEQFF
TGTGCCAGCAGCTTTTCGGGCTTCCGGACAGGCGACTACAATGAGCAGTTCTTC
>NA|14|TRBJ2-1|TRBV11-2|once
CASSRPGVVNEQFF
TGTGCCAGCAGCCGGCCGGGGGTAGTCAATGAGCAGTTCTTC
>NA|12|TRBJ2-1|TRBV12-3/TRBV12-4|NA
CASTVSNYEQFF
TGTGCCAGCACCGTTTCAAACTATGAGCAGTTCTTC